The rows below give T cell receptor beta chains drawn from one sample of a study of a mutant IDH1 vaccine in newly diagnosed glioma. Profiling relied on immunoSEQ multiplex PCR, and the TCRdb table lists in-frame clones only, not all of them. Here the sample spans tens of thousands of clones, more than 60% being singletons. For these receptors, no antigen is known. Sequenced here: PBMCs, sampled from a glioma patient whose treatment included an IDH1 peptide vaccine. The origin of the receptors is a middle-aged man with glioma. Some clones in this sample may be carry-over from other donors' samples. Both conserved end residues are part of each CDR3. D genes are given only for firm matches. Clone size is given for some rows only: seen once, a few or many times, or a class if the clone is expanded.

D	V	J	size	CDR3	DNA
NA	TRBV4-1	TRBJ1-2	NA	CASSQDLGLSSGYTF	TGCGCCAGCAGCCAAGATCTGGGGCTAAGTAGCGGCTACACCTTC
TRBD1	TRBV18	TRBJ2-1	NA	CASGTGTGDGEQFF	TGTGCCAGCGGTACCGGGACAGGGGATGGGGAGCAGTTCTTC
NA	TRBV20-1	TRBJ2-3	NA	CSAVTDTQYF	TGCAGTGCTGTCACAGATACGCAGTATTTT
NA	TRBV7-6	TRBJ2-1	NA	CASSSRQGIEEQFF	TGTGCCAGCAGCTCTCGGCAGGGGATAGAGGAGCAGTTCTTC
NA	TRBV2	TRBJ1-1	NA	CASSEGGRAFF	TGTGCCAGCAGTGAAGGGGGGAGAGCTTTCTTT
TRBD1	TRBV29-1	TRBJ2-7	NA	CSVDSTGHEQYF	TGCAGCGTTGACTCGACAGGGCACGAGCAGTACTTC
NA	TRBV27	TRBJ1-1	NA	CASSRRGGNTEAFF	TGTGCCAGCAGCCGTCGGGGGGGGAACACTGAAGCTTTCTTT
NA	TRBV20-1	TRBJ1-4	few	CSAWGSEKLFF	TGCAGTGCTTGGGGTAGTGAAAAACTGTTTTTT
NA	TRBV6-5	TRBJ1-2	NA	CASSRSRMNYGYTF	TGTGCCAGCAGTAGGAGCCGAATGAACTATGGCTACACCTTC
TRBD1	TRBV15	TRBJ1-5	NA	CATSRGGQGRSNQPQHF	TGTGCCACCAGCAGAGGCGGACAGGGCAGAAGCAATCAGCCCCAGCATTTT
NA	TRBV7-6	TRBJ2-7	NA	CASSLATGNEYEQYF	TGTGCCAGCAGCTTAGCCACAGGGAATGAGTACGAGCAGTACTTC
TRBD1	TRBV6-4	TRBJ1-1	NA	CASSDSDRDSEAFF	TGTGCCAGCAGTGACTCGGACAGGGACTCTGAAGCTTTCTTT
TRBD1	TRBV5-6	TRBJ1-1	NA	CASSLPGQGFGNTEAFF	TGTGCCAGCAGTTTACCGGGACAGGGGTTTGGGAACACTGAAGCTTTCTTT
NA	TRBV15	TRBJ2-1	NA	CATSRDISDNEQFF	TGTGCCACCAGCAGAGATATCAGCGACAATGAGCAGTTCTTC
NA	TRBV29-1	TRBJ1-6	NA	CSVAIQPNSPLHF	TGCAGCGTTGCGATACAGCCAAATTCACCCCTCCACTTT
NA	TRBV7-2	TRBJ1-2	NA	CASRAGGRGYTF	TGTGCCAGCAGGGCCGGGGGCCGGGGCTACACCTTC
NA	TRBV18	TRBJ1-1	NA	CASSRVGGVETSEAFF	TGTGCCAGCTCACGGGTGGGCGGGGTGGAAACCTCTGAAGCTTTCTTT
NA	TRBV5-1	TRBJ1-2	once	CASSLDSGWGYTF	TGCGCCAGCAGCTTGGACTCTGGTTGGGGCTACACCTTC
NA	TRBV9	TRBJ1-1	NA	CASSGAPGRKMNTEAFF	TGTGCCAGCAGCGGGGCTCCGGGACGTAAAATGAACACTGAAGCTTTCTTT
TRBD1	TRBV29-1	TRBJ1-1	NA	CSVRALSKDLGQAEAFF	TGCAGCGTTAGAGCATTGAGCAAGGATCTGGGACAGGCTGAAGCTTTCTTT
TRBD2	TRBV6-4	TRBJ2-1	NA	CASSDRFSGATNEQFF	TGTGCCAGCAGTGACCGGTTCAGCGGGGCGACCAATGAGCAGTTCTTC
NA	TRBV5-4	TRBJ1-6	few	CASSFQSLSDSPLHF	TGTGCCAGCAGCTTCCAATCCCTATCCGATTCACCCCTCCACTTT
NA	TRBV5-6	TRBJ1-2	NA	CASSLPGHGQGYTF	TGTGCCAGCAGCTTGCCGGGACACGGCCAGGGCTACACCTTC
NA	TRBV20-1	TRBJ1-1	NA	CSARGNTEAFF	TGCAGTGCTAGAGGGAACACTGAAGCTTTCTTT
TRBD2	TRBV5-1	TRBJ2-3	NA	CASSWTSGLGTDTQYF	TGCGCCAGCAGCTGGACCTCGGGACTAGGCACAGATACGCAGTATTTT
TRBD1	TRBV19	TRBJ2-1	NA	CASSPHTGTGRSGEQFF	TGTGCCAGTAGTCCACACACCGGGACAGGGAGGAGTGGTGAGCAGTTCTTC
NA	TRBV19	TRBJ2-1	NA	CASSIMGAGYEQFF	TGTGCCAGTAGTATAATGGGGGCTGGATATGAGCAGTTCTTC
NA	TRBV9	TRBJ2-5	NA	CASSPGGLGGETQYF	TGTGCCAGCAGCCCGGGGGGCCTTGGGGGAGAGACCCAGTACTTC
NA	TRBV5-4	TRBJ1-6	NA	CASSLGSDRASPLHF	TGTGCCAGCAGCTTGGGCTCCGATCGGGCCTCACCCCTCCACTTT
NA	TRBV10-3	TRBJ1-2	NA	CAIGRQDYGYTF	TGTGCCATCGGACGCCAGGACTATGGCTACACCTTC
NA	TRBV2	TRBJ2-2	NA	CASSASVTGELFF	TGTGCCAGCAGTGCATCGGTCACCGGGGAGCTGTTTTTT
NA	TRBV19	TRBJ1-1	NA	CASSPRRNEGTEAFF	TGTGCCAGTAGTCCGCGTCGTAACGAAGGCACTGAAGCTTTCTTT
TRBD1	TRBV28	TRBJ2-7	NA	CASSPWGQGVYEQYF	TGTGCCAGCAGCCCCTGGGGACAGGGGGTTTACGAGCAGTACTTC
NA	TRBV2	TRBJ2-3	NA	CASSEVAVLTDTQYF	TGTGCCAGCAGTGAAGTGGCAGTTCTCACAGATACGCAGTATTTT
NA	TRBV6-6	TRBJ2-7	NA	CASNPGTLREQYF	TGTGCCAGCAATCCAGGGACTCTGAGAGAGCAGTACTTC
NA	TRBV27	TRBJ2-2	NA	CASSSTSRGTVKTGELFF	TGTGCCAGCAGTTCTACGTCCCGCGGGACAGTAAAAACCGGGGAGCTGTTTTTT
NA	TRBV18	TRBJ1-4	NA	CASSPKGRDEKLFF	TGTGCCAGCTCACCCAAAGGTCGGGATGAAAAACTGTTTTTT
NA	TRBV4-1	TRBJ1-2	NA	CASSRSTGSFGYTF	TGCGCCAGCAGCCGATCCACAGGGTCCTTCGGCTACACCTTC
NA	TRBV29-1	TRBJ2-3	NA	CSVLPDPMADTQYF	TGCAGCGTTTTACCGGACCCTATGGCAGATACGCAGTATTTT
NA	TRBV7-9	TRBJ2-3	NA	CASSLSTVTDTQYF	TGTGCCAGCAGCTTATCGACGGTCACAGATACGCAGTATTTT
TRBD2	TRBV11-3	TRBJ2-2	NA	CASSLEGGSTGELFF	TGTGCCAGCAGCTTAGAGGGGGGGAGCACCGGGGAGCTGTTTTTT
NA	TRBV7-9	TRBJ1-2	once	CASSLTVNYGYTF	TGTGCCAGCAGCCTGACAGTGAACTATGGCTACACCTTC
NA	TRBV19	TRBJ2-3	NA	CASSIDGDNTDTQYF	TGTGCCAGTAGTATAGATGGGGACAACACAGATACGCAGTATTTT
TRBD2	TRBV7-6	TRBJ2-7	few	CASSQPGGYEQYF	TGTGCCAGCAGCCAGCCGGGGGGCTACGAGCAGTACTTC
NA	TRBV6-5	TRBJ1-6	NA	CASSGTSNSPLHF	TGTGCCAGCAGTGGGACAAGCAATTCACCCCTCCACTTT